This T cell receptor beta chain was captured in a study of CD8 T cells in ankylosing spondylitis. Germline V gene sequence: CDR1 MNHNS, CDR2 SASEGT. The V end was cut by 8 bases, the J end by 4 bases, with 8 bases between. CDR3 length: 12 residues. With molecular barcodes, quantitative 5'-RACE was used to make the TCR beta libraries. A single record per CDR3 protein comes from TCRdb applying MiXCR to the 5' RACE reads. The table has about 280,000 distinct CDR3 sequences, around 20% seen once; the top ten hold 7.8%. This clonotype originated in a male donor with ankylosing spondylitis or in good health (not recorded which). The rearrangement links TRBV6-1 to TRBJ1-4; D not certain. Input material: blood, either unsorted or a sorted T cell fraction (not recorded which). As DNA, the CDR3 is TGTGCCAGCGGAGCCGGTAATGAAAAACTGTTTTTT. This gives the protein CASGAGNEKLFF.